This TCR beta chain was identified during a study of control samples from healthy donors and cancer patients. V was trimmed by 5 bases and J by 2 bases, leaving 13 bases between them. This CDR3 is 14 amino acids long. Germline V lookup: CDR1 SEHNR, CDR2 FQNEAQ (reference sequence). TCRdb keeps only in-frame clones here, not all; method: immunoSEQ multiplex PCR. The table records approximately 170,000 clones, 91% of them present only once. The clonotype was recovered from a woman aged 25 to 39 in good health. The J gene is TRBJ2-7, the V gene TRBV7-9; perhaps TRBD1 as D (5 bases). Sequenced: blood. For the CDR3, the DNA is TGTGCCAGCAGCCCGACAGCTGGGGCCTACGAGCAGTACTTC. Protein sequence: CASSPTAGAYEQYF.